The 15 T cell receptor beta chains given below trace back to one sample, sequenced in a study of blood T cell repertoires in COVID-19 (dated by TCRdb to the early 2020s). Library prep was done by the immunoSEQ multiplex PCR assay. Here the immuneACCESS table is served through TCRdb, limited to in-frame sequences with V and J called. Missing clones are a known gap in these copies; in checked studies unresolved V genes cover under half, and the rest lacks a known reason. A total of 540,000 or so clones appear in this sample, roughly nine tenths of them only once. Of the sample, 7.5% to 9.5% is held by the ten largest clones. Sample: peripheral blood. Source of these receptors: a woman in her forties or fifties with COVID-19, enrolled during active disease.

This clone was detected only a few times. The rearrangement links TRBV7-9 to TRBJ2-3; TRBD2 aligns across 8 bases. This CDR3 comprises 16 residues. The J segment lost 6 bases and the V segment lost 7 bases, leaving 15 bases of the junction unmatched. Germline-derived CDR1 and CDR2 are SEHNR and FQNEAQ (reference sequence). Here the CDR3 DNA reads TGTGCCAGCACCCCGTTGGGTAGCGGGGATCCGGATACGCAGTATTTT. As protein: CASTPLGSGDPDTQYF.

The chain joins TRBV5-4 to TRBJ2-7, with TRBD1 matching 10 bases. The CDR3 spans 15 residues. In germline, CDR1 is SGHNT, CDR2 YYREEE (reference sequence). After removal of 2 bases from V and 2 bases from J, the junction contained 4 bases not matched to a gene. The CDR3 sequence: CASSFETGGTYEQYF. CDR3 in DNA: TGTGCCAGCAGCTTCGAGACAGGGGGCACCTACGAGCAGTACTTC.

This clone showed up just once. The chain is built from TRBV2 and TRBJ1-4; TRBD1 aligns across 9 bases. CDR1 and CDR2 from the germline V gene are SNHLY and FYNNEI. This CDR3 is built from 13 residues. Trimming at V came to 5 bases and at J to 12 bases, leaving 7 bases not matched to a gene. In nucleotides, the CDR3 is TGTGCCAGCAGTCTTTTCCGGACAGGGGAACTGTTTTTT. Translating it yields CASSLFRTGELFF. The full variable domain, rest sourced from reference TRBV2 and TRBJ1-4, is EPEVTQTPSHQVTQMGQEVILRCVPISNHLYFYWYRQILGQKVEFLVSFYNNEISEKSEIFDDQFSVERPDGSNFTLKIRSTKLEDSAMYFCASSLFRTGELFFGSGTQLSVL.

J is TRBJ1-2 and V is TRBV27, with a possible D match to TRBD1 (5 bases). Germline-derived CDR1 and CDR2 are MNHEY and SMNVEV (reference sequence). This CDR3 spans 11 amino acids. With 7 bases removed from V and 8 bases from J, the gap between germline ends came to 11 bases. The CDR3 protein is CASTSGGGYTF. The CDR3 nucleotides are TGTGCCAGCACCTCCGGGGGAGGCTACACCTTC.

The CDR3 DNA reads as TGTGCCTGGAGTGCGGCCGCAGGGGTCAATCAGCCCCAGCATTTT. Protein product: CAWSAAAGVNQPQHF. The V call is TRBV30, the J call TRBJ1-5; D might be TRBD1 (6 bases). CDR3 length: 15 residues. Trimming removed 1 base at V and 3 bases at J, with 13 bases between. Germline CDR1 and CDR2: GTSNPN and SVGIG (reference sequence).

In DNA, the CDR3 is TGCAGCGTCCTGGGAGAAGCCTACACTGAAGCTTTCTTT. Its protein product is CSVLGEAYTEAFF. This sequence joins TRBV29-1 and TRBJ1-1; D ambiguous. With 6 bases removed from V and 3 bases from J, the gap between germline ends came to 14 bases. Germline values: CDR1 SQVTM, CDR2 ANQGSEA. The CDR3 is 13 residues long.

The rearrangement joins TRBV12-3 or TRBV12-4 to TRBJ1-1, with D perhaps TRBD1 (6 bases). The V end lost 8 bases, the J end lost 4 bases, and 11 bases lay between the germline ends. The length of the CDR3 is 12 residues. CDR3: CASRGHSTEAFF. The CDR3 bases are TGTGCCAGCCGGGGACATTCCACTGAAGCTTTCTTT.

V usage is TRBV5-6 and J usage is TRBJ1-1, with D possibly TRBD1 on 6 matching bases. This CDR3 region has 13 residues. The germline V and J ends were trimmed by 6 bases and 2 bases, with 11 bases remaining between them. Germline-derived CDR1 and CDR2 are SGHDT and YYEEEE. The CDR3: CASKVQGNTEAFF. CDR3 in DNA: TGTGCCAGCAAGGTACAGGGAAACACTGAAGCTTTCTTT.

V and J are TRBV27 and TRBJ2-7; 10 positions match TRBD1. V was pared by 6 bases and J by 4 bases, with 9 bases of the junction left unmatched. The CDR3 is 15 residues long. Germline assignment: CDR1 MNHEY and CDR2 SMNVEV (reference sequence). In DNA form, the CDR3 reads TGTGCCAGCAGCCTAGTGGGGACAGGGGTTTACGAGCAGTACTTC. Residues: CASSLVGTGVYEQYF.

The genes are TRBV6-2 or TRBV6-3 and TRBJ1-5; D ambiguous. The V gene lost 5 bases and the J gene lost 6 bases, with 14 bases spanning the gap. The germline gives CDR1 MNHEY, CDR2 SVGEGT. The CDR3 totals 14 residues. This CDR3 is CASSPGLRGQPQHF. For the CDR3, the DNA is TGTGCCAGCAGTCCGGGTCTCCGGGGTCAGCCCCAGCATTTT.

The CDR3 DNA is TGTGCCAGCAGTTCATTACAGGCTATAGCTAACTATGGCTACACCTTC. As protein: CASSSLQAIANYGYTF. This chain connects TRBV6-5 to TRBJ1-2; possible D gene TRBD1, 5 bases. Trimming cost V 4 bases and J 0 bases, with 15 bases left between them. Germline V lookup: CDR1 MNHEY, CDR2 SVGAGI. This CDR3 comprises 16 residues.

The J gene is TRBJ2-5, the V gene TRBV9; D uncertain. Germline V gene lookup returns CDR1 SGDLS and CDR2 YYNGEE. V lost 0 bases and J 1 base, leaving 10 bases between the germline ends. The CDR3 spans 15 residues. The CDR3 here is CASSVEVTLQETQYF. CDR3 sequence (DNA): TGTGCCAGCAGCGTAGAAGTGACACTCCAAGAGACCCAGTACTTC.

This chain uses TRBV19 with TRBJ2-1, with TRBD1 matching over 7 bases. J was trimmed by 4 bases and V by 4 bases; bases with no gene match: 7. Germline V lookup: CDR1 LNHDA, CDR2 SQIVND (reference sequence). CDR3 size: 15 residues. The CDR3 coding sequence is TGTGCCAGTAGTAGACAGGGAAATAGGTACAATGAGCAGTTCTTC. Its translation is CASSRQGNRYNEQFF.

The CDR3 bases are TGTGCCAGCAGCGCGGGACAGGGGGCCTCTCACTTGGGCAATCAGCCCCAGCATTTT. It is translated as CASSAGQGASHLGNQPQHF. The chain combines TRBV5-8 with TRBJ1-5; 12 bases map to TRBD1. V shed 4 bases, J shed 2 bases, and the junction held 13 bases outside the gene matches. The CDR3 extends over 19 amino acids. CDR1 is SGHTS, CDR2 YDEGEE, per germline.

Only a few counts were recorded for this clone. The J gene is TRBJ2-6, the V gene TRBV30; D is undetermined. CDR1 GTSNPN and CDR2 SVGIG come from the germline V gene (reference sequence). The CDR3 runs to 15 residues. Trimming removed 1 base from V and 0 bases from J, with 7 bases in between. Here the CDR3 reads CAWSAQYSGANVLTF. The CDR3 nucleotides are TGTGCCTGGAGTGCGCAGTACTCTGGGGCCAACGTCCTGACTTTC.